Listed below are T cell receptor beta chains from one sample, sequenced in a study of T cell responses to AZD1222 COVID-19 vaccine. TCRdb keeps only in-frame clones here, not all; method: immunoSEQ multiplex PCR. In the table there are some 89,000 clones, roughly nine tenths of which are singletons. The sequences come from peripheral blood, collected on day 0 of AZD1222 vaccination. Every receptor here comes from an adult in good health. CDR3s include the opening cysteine and the closing phenylalanine or tryptophan. D genes are given only for firm matches. The size entry is marked missing in some rows and otherwise reads once, few, many or a size class.

J gene: TRBJ1-2; clone size: once; V gene: TRBV5-1; CDR3 length: 14; D gene: TRBD1; CDR3 protein: CASSYSGTDYGYTF; CDR3 DNA: TGCGCCAGCAGCTACTCCGGGACAGATTATGGCTACACCTTC
J gene: TRBJ2-2; clone size: NA; V gene: TRBV7-6; CDR3 length: 12; D gene: NA; CDR3 protein: CASSLLLGELFF; CDR3 DNA: TGTGCCAGCAGCTTATTGTTGGGGGAGCTGTTTTTT
J gene: TRBJ1-2; clone size: once; V gene: TRBV14; CDR3 length: 13; D gene: NA; CDR3 protein: CASSQGGNYGYTF; CDR3 DNA: TGTGCCAGCAGCCAGGGGGGGAACTATGGCTACACCTTC
J gene: TRBJ1-1; clone size: NA; V gene: TRBV6-5; CDR3 length: 13; D gene: NA; CDR3 protein: CASRIDGDTEAFF; CDR3 DNA: TGTGCCAGCAGGATAGACGGAGACACTGAAGCTTTCTTT
J gene: TRBJ2-1; clone size: NA; V gene: TRBV4-1; CDR3 length: 16; D gene: NA; CDR3 protein: CASSSESGFSYNEQFF; CDR3 DNA: TGCGCCAGCAGCTCTGAGTCTGGGTTCTCCTACAATGAGCAGTTCTTC
J gene: TRBJ2-1; clone size: NA; V gene: TRBV7-9; CDR3 length: 12; D gene: NA; CDR3 protein: CASSLNVNEQFF; CDR3 DNA: TGTGCCAGCAGCTTAAATGTCAATGAGCAGTTCTTC
J gene: TRBJ1-1; clone size: NA; V gene: TRBV15; CDR3 length: 13; D gene: NA; CDR3 protein: CATSRAEGIEAFF; CDR3 DNA: TGTGCCACCAGCAGAGCGGAAGGGATCGAAGCTTTCTTT
J gene: TRBJ1-5; clone size: NA; V gene: TRBV30; CDR3 length: 13; D gene: NA; CDR3 protein: CAWSREADQPQHF; CDR3 DNA: TGTGCCTGGAGTCGGGAGGCAGATCAGCCCCAGCATTTT
J gene: TRBJ2-2; clone size: NA; V gene: TRBV18; CDR3 length: 16; D gene: NA; CDR3 protein: CASSLQGSANTGELFF; CDR3 DNA: TGTGCCAGCTCACTCCAAGGGTCCGCGAACACCGGGGAGCTGTTTTTT
J gene: TRBJ2-7; clone size: NA; V gene: TRBV7-6; CDR3 length: 17; D gene: NA; CDR3 protein: CASSLGGQVSGAYEQYF; CDR3 DNA: TGTGCCAGCAGCTTGGGGGGACAAGTCTCCGGGGCCTACGAGCAGTACTTC
J gene: TRBJ1-2; clone size: NA; V gene: TRBV6-1; CDR3 length: 13; D gene: TRBD1; CDR3 protein: CASSERDRYGYTF; CDR3 DNA: TGTGCCAGCAGTGAAAGGGACAGGTATGGCTACACCTTC
J gene: TRBJ1-1; clone size: NA; V gene: TRBV14; CDR3 length: 20; D gene: TRBD1; CDR3 protein: CASSPTRPGQEILLNTEAFF; CDR3 DNA: TGTGCCAGCAGCCCGACCCGCCCGGGACAGGAGATACTACTGAACACTGAAGCTTTCTTT
J gene: TRBJ1-2; clone size: NA; V gene: TRBV14; CDR3 length: 14; D gene: NA; CDR3 protein: CASSQVGLNYGYTF; CDR3 DNA: TGTGCCAGCAGCCAAGTGGGTCTAAACTATGGCTACACCTTC
J gene: TRBJ2-7; clone size: NA; V gene: TRBV2; CDR3 length: 16; D gene: NA; CDR3 protein: CASSTPSRGGSYEQYF; CDR3 DNA: TGTGCCAGCAGTACGCCGTCCAGGGGAGGATCCTACGAGCAGTACTTC
J gene: TRBJ2-7; clone size: NA; V gene: TRBV5-4; CDR3 length: 16; D gene: TRBD2; CDR3 protein: CASSFSMLAGVNEQYF; CDR3 DNA: TGTGCCAGCAGCTTTTCGATGCTAGCGGGGGTTAACGAGCAGTACTTC
J gene: TRBJ2-2; clone size: NA; V gene: TRBV11-3; CDR3 length: 17; D gene: TRBD2; CDR3 protein: CASSLGPLAGVTGELFF; CDR3 DNA: TGTGCCAGCAGCTTAGGACCTCTAGCGGGAGTCACCGGGGAGCTGTTTTTT
J gene: TRBJ2-1; clone size: NA; V gene: TRBV19; CDR3 length: 16; D gene: TRBD2; CDR3 protein: CASTLGASGTGNEQFF; CDR3 DNA: TGTGCCAGTACCCTAGGAGCTAGCGGGACCGGCAATGAGCAGTTCTTC
J gene: TRBJ2-1; clone size: NA; V gene: TRBV7-9; CDR3 length: 15; D gene: TRBD2; CDR3 protein: CASSLEGGAGWEQFF; CDR3 DNA: TGTGCCAGCAGCTTAGAAGGAGGAGCGGGATGGGAGCAGTTCTTC
J gene: TRBJ2-1; clone size: NA; V gene: TRBV19; CDR3 length: 15; D gene: TRBD2; CDR3 protein: CASSRLADINNEQFF; CDR3 DNA: TGTGCCAGTAGTAGACTAGCGGATATCAACAATGAGCAGTTCTTC
J gene: TRBJ1-1; clone size: NA; V gene: TRBV3-1/TRBV3-2; CDR3 length: 14; D gene: NA; CDR3 protein: CASSQGITNTEAFF; CDR3 DNA: TGTGCCAGCAGCCAAGGGATCACAAACACTGAAGCTTTCTTT
J gene: TRBJ2-7; clone size: once; V gene: TRBV6-2/TRBV6-3; CDR3 length: 13; D gene: NA; CDR3 protein: CASSYSNTYEQYF; CDR3 DNA: TGTGCCAGCAGTTACTCGAATACCTACGAGCAGTACTTC
J gene: TRBJ2-7; clone size: once; V gene: TRBV5-1; CDR3 length: 15; D gene: NA; CDR3 protein: CASSLDRREAYEQYF; CDR3 DNA: TGCGCCAGCAGCTTGGACCGCCGTGAGGCCTACGAGCAGTACTTC
J gene: TRBJ1-6; clone size: NA; V gene: TRBV12-3/TRBV12-4; CDR3 length: 12; D gene: NA; CDR3 protein: CASTLGSSPLHF; CDR3 DNA: TGTGCCAGCACCCTGGGTTCCTCACCCCTCCACTTT
J gene: TRBJ1-5; clone size: NA; V gene: TRBV4-2; CDR3 length: 16; D gene: NA; CDR3 protein: CASSQGTGQLDQPQHF; CDR3 DNA: TGTGCCAGCAGCCAAGGTACTGGACAGCTTGATCAGCCCCAGCATTTT
J gene: TRBJ1-3; clone size: NA; V gene: TRBV9; CDR3 length: 15; D gene: TRBD1; CDR3 protein: CASSPGTGSGNTIYF; CDR3 DNA: TGTGCCAGCAGCCCTGGGACAGGGTCTGGAAACACCATATATTTT
J gene: TRBJ2-2; clone size: NA; V gene: TRBV30; CDR3 length: 14; D gene: NA; CDR3 protein: CAWSGGQNTGELFF; CDR3 DNA: TGTGCCTGGAGTGGAGGACAGAACACCGGGGAGCTGTTTTTT
J gene: TRBJ1-1; clone size: NA; V gene: TRBV5-4; CDR3 length: 16; D gene: NA; CDR3 protein: CASSSTGQGSNTEAFF; CDR3 DNA: TGTGCCAGCAGCTCAACAGGCCAGGGGTCGAACACTGAAGCTTTCTTT
J gene: TRBJ1-6; clone size: once; V gene: TRBV30; CDR3 length: 15; D gene: NA; CDR3 protein: CAWSALTQNNSPLHF; CDR3 DNA: TGTGCCTGGAGTGCTTTGACACAAAATAATTCACCCCTCCACTTT
J gene: TRBJ1-5; clone size: NA; V gene: TRBV6-2/TRBV6-3; CDR3 length: 19; D gene: NA; CDR3 protein: CASSYDGRRALKSNQPQHF; CDR3 DNA: TGTGCCAGCAGTTACGATGGTCGACGAGCCCTAAAAAGCAATCAGCCCCAGCATTTT
J gene: TRBJ2-3; clone size: NA; V gene: TRBV20-1; CDR3 length: 11; D gene: NA; CDR3 protein: CSAQREDTQYF; CDR3 DNA: TGCAGTGCTCAGAGAGAGGATACGCAGTATTTT